Listed below are T cell receptor beta chains from one sample, sequenced in a study of blood T cells in healthy people across ages. TCRdb independently ran MiXCR on the 5' RACE reads; one entry per CDR3 protein. The sample shows roughly 1.4 million distinct CDR3 sequences, roughly 59% of them seen only once. Input material: blood. The receptors shown here come from a man younger than 35 in good health. CDR3s include the opening cysteine and the closing phenylalanine or tryptophan. A D gene is named only where the DNA matches it firmly. Only part of the rows carry a size: once, few, many, or a class if the clone is expanded.

cdr3_nt	cdr3_aa	v_call	d_call	clone_size	j_call
TGTGCCAGCAGCACCGACAGGGCATCTGCAGAGACCCAGTACTTC	CASSTDRASAETQYF	TRBV7-2	TRBD1	NA	TRBJ2-5
TGTGCCAGCAGCCCCCAGGGGCCCTCGGATGAAAAACTGTTTTTT	CASSPQGPSDEKLFF	TRBV3-1	NA	NA	TRBJ1-4
TGCGCCAGCAGCCTACTACAGTTTTTTGAGACCCAGTACTTC	CASSLLQFFETQYF	TRBV4-1	NA	NA	TRBJ2-5
TGTGCCAGCAGTCCCTGGACTAGCGGGAGGGCCGATGCTAACACCGGGGAGCTGTTTTTT	CASSPWTSGRADANTGELFF	TRBV12-3/TRBV12-4	TRBD2	NA	TRBJ2-2
TGTGCCAGCAGCGCCCCAGACAGGAACACTGAAGCTTTCTTT	CASSAPDRNTEAFF	TRBV9	NA	NA	TRBJ1-1
TGTGCCAGCAGAGGAACTAGCGTGGTTACAGATACGCAGTATTTT	CASRGTSVVTDTQYF	TRBV6-1	TRBD2	NA	TRBJ2-3
TGCAGTGCTAGAGGTTCCGGGCCCAACGGCGAGCAGTACTTC	CSARGSGPNGEQYF	TRBV20-1	NA	few	TRBJ2-7
TGTGCCAGCAGTTTTCTAATGGGTGAGCAGTTCTTC	CASSFLMGEQFF	TRBV27	NA	NA	TRBJ2-1
TGTGCCAGCAGCGAAATACAGGGAGGGGGAGAGACCCAGTACTTC	CASSEIQGGGETQYF	TRBV13	NA	NA	TRBJ2-5
TGTGCCAGCAGTTACGGTAGAGGGTTGAACACTGAAGCTTTCTTT	CASSYGRGLNTEAFF	TRBV6-5	NA	NA	TRBJ1-1
TGCGCCAGCAGCCAAGGCGGGACAGAATACGAGACCCAGTACTTC	CASSQGGTEYETQYF	TRBV4-3	NA	NA	TRBJ2-5
TGTGCCAGCAGCGCTAGCGGGGTCCCAGATACGCAGTATTTT	CASSASGVPDTQYF	TRBV9	TRBD2	NA	TRBJ2-3
TGCAGCGTTGAAGCCGGGGGGATAGTCCCGTTCTTC	CSVEAGGIVPFF	TRBV29-1	TRBD2	few	TRBJ2-1
TGCGCCAGCAGCTCCAGCGGGAGGGCCAACACCGGGGAGCTGTTTTTT	CASSSSGRANTGELFF	TRBV5-1	TRBD2	NA	TRBJ2-2
TGTGCCAGCAGTCCTGGGGGAGACAACTACGAGCAGTACTTC	CASSPGGDNYEQYF	TRBV7-9	NA	NA	TRBJ2-7
TGTGCCACGCTTGGGCCTTTCACAGATACGCAGTATTTT	CATLGPFTDTQYF	TRBV28	NA	few	TRBJ2-3
TGTGCCAGCAGCGGGACAGGGTACAATGAGCGGTTCTTC	CASSGTGYNERFF	TRBV7-2	TRBD1	NA	TRBJ2-1
TGCGCCAGCAGCCCCCTGGGGACCGGGGAGCTGTTTTTT	CASSPLGTGELFF	TRBV5-1	NA	few	TRBJ2-2
TGTGCCAGCAGGAATACCGGGACAGCAACGAACACCGGGGAGCTGTTTTTT	CASRNTGTATNTGELFF	TRBV13	TRBD1	once	TRBJ2-2
TGCAGCGTTGGTCGGGACAGGGGCTACAATGAGCAGTTCTTC	CSVGRDRGYNEQFF	TRBV29-1	TRBD1	NA	TRBJ2-1
TGTGCCAGCAGTAGCCTGGGATTTCAGTACTTC	CASSSLGFQYF	TRBV5-6	NA	NA	TRBJ2-7
TGCGCCAGCAGCCCTAGGACTAGCGGGAGACTTACTGAGCAGTTCTTC	CASSPRTSGRLTEQFF	TRBV4-1	TRBD2	NA	TRBJ2-1
TGCGCCAGCAGCCAAGATCCCCTTAGGACGGAGACCCAGTACTTC	CASSQDPLRTETQYF	TRBV4-3	NA	NA	TRBJ2-5
TGCGCCAGCAGCCAAGATCGGGTGGTGAGTCAGCCCCAGCATTTT	CASSQDRVVSQPQHF	TRBV4-3	NA	once	TRBJ1-5
TGCGCCAGCAGCTTTCCCCAAGCGGGAGTGAAAGATACGCAGTATTTT	CASSFPQAGVKDTQYF	TRBV5-1	TRBD2	NA	TRBJ2-3
TGTGCCACCAGTGGGACAGGGGGAACCTACGAGCAGTACTTC	CATSGTGGTYEQYF	TRBV24-1	TRBD1	few	TRBJ2-7
TGCAGCGTTCGGGGACGGTCACAAGAGACCCAGTACTTC	CSVRGRSQETQYF	TRBV29-1	NA	few	TRBJ2-5
TGCAGCGGTGTACACGGGACTCTAGAGACGCAGTATTTT	CSGVHGTLETQYF	TRBV29-1	NA	NA	TRBJ2-3
TGTGCCAGCAGCTTGCCGGGCCAGCACTACGGAAGCTCTGGGGCCAACGTCCTGACTTTC	CASSLPGQHYGSSGANVLTF	TRBV5-4	NA	NA	TRBJ2-6
TGTGCCAGCAGTTTGAAGAGGGGGGTTGCGGGGCTGGAGACCCAGTACTTC	CASSLKRGVAGLETQYF	TRBV28	NA	NA	TRBJ2-5
TGTGCCAGCAGAAACCCAGGGGGCTACGAGCAGTACTTC	CASRNPGGYEQYF	TRBV21-1	NA	NA	TRBJ2-7
TGCGCCAGCAGCTTGGACGACAGGGCAACGTACGAGCAGTACTTC	CASSLDDRATYEQYF	TRBV5-1	TRBD1	NA	TRBJ2-7
TGTGCCAGCAGCCAGTCGACAGGCTCCTACGAGCAGTACTTC	CASSQSTGSYEQYF	TRBV3-1	NA	NA	TRBJ2-7
TGTGCCAGCAGCTCCCCGATTAGCGGGGGGGAGAAAGATACGCAGTATTTT	CASSSPISGGEKDTQYF	TRBV7-8	TRBD2	NA	TRBJ2-3
TGTGCCAGCAGTTTAGGTGGGGTCTACAATGAGCAGTTCTTC	CASSLGGVYNEQFF	TRBV27	NA	many	TRBJ2-1
TGTGCCAGCAGCGCGGGGCCAGCCGAGCAGTACTTC	CASSAGPAEQYF	TRBV5-4	NA	NA	TRBJ2-7
TGTGCCAGCAGTTCCTTTAGGGGACAGACCTACGAGCAGTACTTC	CASSSFRGQTYEQYF	TRBV12-3/TRBV12-4	TRBD1	few	TRBJ2-7
TGTGCCACGAACTCTGACTTGAGCGGGATTCAGTACTTC	CATNSDLSGIQYF	TRBV7-2	NA	NA	TRBJ2-4
TGTGCCAGCAGCCAAGATGGGAGTAGTATCTACGAGCAGTACTTC	CASSQDGSSIYEQYF	TRBV4-2	NA	NA	TRBJ2-7
TGTGCCAGCAGCTTACCCGGCGCTAGCTATGGCTACACCTTC	CASSLPGASYGYTF	TRBV7-2	NA	once	TRBJ1-2
TGTGCCAGCAGTCCGCCTAGCGGGATCAATGAGCAGTTCTTC	CASSPPSGINEQFF	TRBV25-1	TRBD2	NA	TRBJ2-1
TGTGCCAGTAGTAGAGGATTCGTCGGGGCTAGACCCACAGATACGCAGTATTTT	CASSRGFVGARPTDTQYF	TRBV19	NA	NA	TRBJ2-3